A selection of T cell receptor beta chains follows, all from one sample in a study of shared clonotypes between healthy human individuals. Using immunoSEQ multiplex PCR, the repertoire was profiled, and TCRdb retains in-frame clones only, with some absent. The sample lists about 1.5 million clones, under 99% occurring once. Material: naive CD4+ T cells sorted from blood. These receptors were taken from a young man in good health. CDR3s include the opening cysteine and the closing phenylalanine or tryptophan. Fields, in order: D gene, clone size, J gene, V gene, CDR3 protein, CDR3 DNA. D genes are given only for firm matches. Clone size, where shown, is once, few, many, or a class for clones that have expanded.

>TRBD2|.|TRBJ2-5|TRBV9
CASSVALAGGSYQETQYF
TGTGCCAGCAGCGTAGCACTAGCGGGAGGGTCGTACCAAGAGACCCAGTACTTC
>.|.|TRBJ2-7|TRBV6-5
CASSYSGREDYEQYF
TGTGCCAGCAGTTACTCGGGGCGGGAAGACTACGAGCAGTACTTC
>.|.|TRBJ2-7|TRBV15
CATRQAKGSYEQYF
TGTGCCACCAGACAGGCGAAGGGCTCCTACGAGCAGTACTTC
>TRBD2|.|TRBJ2-7|TRBV15
CATSLASGGIRQYF
TGTGCCACCAGCCTAGCTAGCGGGGGGATCAGACAGTACTTC
>.|.|TRBJ1-2|TRBV18
CASSPGGPGTTSTTYGYTF
TGTGCCAGCTCACCAGGAGGTCCCGGGACGACCTCAACAACCTATGGCTACACCTTC
>.|.|TRBJ1-1|TRBV6-5
CASSYPGVAEAFF
TGTGCCAGCAGTTACCCGGGGGTTGCTGAAGCTTTCTTT
>.|.|TRBJ2-7|TRBV6-1
CASSEMVKATYEQYF
TGTGCCAGCAGTGAAATGGTTAAGGCAACCTACGAGCAGTACTTC
>.|.|TRBJ2-7|TRBV28
CASSPGGGPLEQYF
TGTGCCAGCAGCCCAGGGGGGGGTCCCCTCGAGCAGTACTTC
>TRBD2|.|TRBJ2-7|TRBV29-1
CSAGGTSGRSSYEQYF
TGCAGCGCTGGGGGGACTAGCGGGAGGTCCTCCTACGAGCAGTACTTC
>.|.|TRBJ2-7|TRBV2
CASSLGRSSGDEQYF
TGTGCCAGCAGTTTAGGCAGGTCGAGCGGAGACGAGCAGTACTTC
>.|once|TRBJ1-5|TRBV10-3
CAISDSGRGMYNQPQHF
TGTGCCATCAGTGATTCCGGGAGGGGGATGTACAATCAGCCCCAGCATTTT
>.|.|TRBJ2-1|TRBV7-9
CASSIRTIQEPIKNEQFF
TGTGCCAGCAGCATCCGGACTATCCAAGAGCCAATAAAGAATGAGCAGTTCTTC
>.|.|TRBJ1-5|TRBV11-2
CASSVDRTNQPQHF
TGTGCCAGCAGCGTCGACAGGACTAATCAGCCCCAGCATTTT
>.|.|TRBJ1-1|TRBV2
CASSVQDEAFF
TGTGCCAGCAGTGTACAGGATGAAGCTTTCTTT
>.|.|TRBJ2-3|TRBV28
CASSRNKGDTQYF
TGTGCCAGCAGTCGTAACAAGGGAGATACGCAGTATTTT
>.|.|TRBJ1-2|TRBV6-5
CASSYSTGLGGYTF
TGTGCCAGCAGTTACTCGACAGGTCTAGGCGGCTACACCTTC
>.|.|TRBJ2-5|TRBV15
CATSRGGGETQYF
TGTGCCACCAGCAGGGGGGGCGGCGAGACCCAGTACTTC
>.|.|TRBJ2-7|TRBV18
CASSQGTAYEQYF
TGTGCCAGCTCACAGGGGACCGCCTACGAGCAGTACTTC
>TRBD1|.|TRBJ2-3|TRBV5-4
CASSIRTGGGTDTQYF
TGTGCCAGCAGCATTCGGACAGGGGGCGGCACAGATACGCAGTATTTT
>.|.|TRBJ1-6|TRBV9
CASSVGLTGPRAPLHF
TGTGCCAGCAGCGTAGGCCTTACGGGCCCTCGGGCACCCCTCCACTTT
>TRBD1|.|TRBJ1-1|TRBV5-6
CASSLVGTGGAEAFF
TGTGCCAGCAGCTTGGTAGGGACAGGGGGCGCCGAAGCTTTCTTT
>.|once|TRBJ1-5|TRBV29-1
CSVVVDSNQPQHF
TGCAGCGTTGTTGTCGATAGCAATCAGCCCCAGCATTTT
>.|.|TRBJ2-5|TRBV7-7
CASSWRRGGETQYF
TGTGCTAGCAGCTGGAGACGGGGTGGAGAGACCCAGTACTTC
>TRBD1|.|TRBJ1-5|TRBV18
CASSPPGQGDQPQHF
TGTGCCAGCTCACCACCGGGACAGGGGGATCAGCCCCAGCATTTT
>TRBD2|once|TRBJ2-7|TRBV18
CASSPPGKLAGSTYEQYF
TGTGCCAGCTCACCACCGGGGAAGTTAGCGGGATCGACATACGAGCAGTACTTC
>TRBD2|.|TRBJ2-1|TRBV5-4
CASTPREGNEQFF
TGTGCCAGCACCCCCCGGGAGGGTAATGAGCAGTTCTTC
>TRBD1|.|TRBJ1-3|TRBV15
CATSRDRGHGNTIYF
TGTGCCACCAGCAGGGACAGGGGTCACGGAAACACCATATATTTT
>TRBD2|.|TRBJ2-3|TRBV12-5
CASQTSSTDTQYF
TGTGCTAGCCAGACTAGCAGCACAGATACGCAGTATTTT
>.|.|TRBJ2-7|TRBV10-2
CASTRSYEQYF
TGCGCCAGCACAAGATCCTACGAGCAGTACTTC
>.|.|TRBJ2-7|TRBV29-1
CSVADYEQYF
TGCAGCGTTGCTGACTACGAGCAGTACTTC
>.|once|TRBJ2-1|TRBV28
CASSGGAGRYSYNEQFF
TGTGCCAGCAGTGGGGGGGCAGGGCGGTATTCCTACAATGAGCAGTTCTTC
>.|.|TRBJ2-1|TRBV18
CASSPPNRKSYNEQFF
TGTGCCAGCTCACCACCGAACCGTAAGTCCTACAATGAGCAGTTCTTC
>TRBD1|.|TRBJ2-2|TRBV5-1
CASSLGQGHTGELFF
TGCGCCAGCAGCTTGGGACAGGGTCACACCGGGGAGCTGTTTTTT
>TRBD2|.|TRBJ2-1|TRBV9
CASSVETSQNEQFF
TGTGCCAGCAGCGTAGAGACTAGCCAGAATGAGCAGTTCTTC
>.|.|TRBJ2-7|TRBV4-1
CASSSSSYEQYF
TGCGCCAGCAGCTCAAGCTCCTACGAGCAGTACTTC
>TRBD2|once|TRBJ2-3|TRBV13
CASSFSPGLDSDTQYF
TGTGCCAGCAGCTTTTCCCCGGGACTAGATTCGGATACGCAGTATTTT
>.|.|TRBJ2-7|TRBV11-2
CASSSGLSYEQYF
TGTGCCAGCAGCTCCGGCCTTTCCTACGAGCAGTACTTC
>.|.|TRBJ2-7|TRBV29-1
CSVRPSAYEQYF
TGCAGCGTTCGACCGTCAGCCTACGAGCAGTACTTC
>.|.|TRBJ2-1|TRBV4-3
CASSQVSSRDEQFF
TGCGCCAGCAGCCAAGTTAGTAGCCGGGATGAGCAGTTCTTC
>.|.|TRBJ1-5|TRBV5-1
CASSVEGGQPQHF
TGCGCCAGCAGCGTGGAAGGCGGGCAGCCCCAGCATTTT
>TRBD2|.|TRBJ2-1|TRBV28
CASSLRPAGESEQFF
TGTGCCAGCAGTTTAAGACCAGCGGGAGAATCTGAGCAGTTCTTC
>.|.|TRBJ2-7|TRBV11-1
CASSPTSYDEQYF
TGTGCCAGCAGCCCTACTAGCTACGACGAGCAGTACTTC
>.|.|TRBJ2-4|TRBV10-2
CASSVSSEDIQYF
TGCGCCAGCAGTGTATCTAGCGAGGACATTCAGTACTTC
>.|.|TRBJ1-1|TRBV9
CASSVTPENTEAFF
TGTGCCAGCAGCGTGACACCCGAGAACACTGAAGCTTTCTTT
>TRBD1|.|TRBJ1-5|TRBV7-9
CASSPGGRSNQPQHF
TGTGCCAGCAGCCCAGGGGGCAGGAGCAATCAGCCCCAGCATTTT
>TRBD1|once|TRBJ2-7|TRBV6-5
CASRTGPSSYEQYF
TGTGCCAGCAGGACAGGGCCCAGCTCCTACGAGCAGTACTTC
>.|.|TRBJ2-5|TRBV29-1
CSAGGRIGQETQYF
TGCAGCGCCGGGGGCAGAATCGGACAAGAGACCCAGTACTTC
>.|.|TRBJ2-1|TRBV12-5
CASGLVLGREGDNEQFF
TGTGCTAGTGGTTTGGTACTCGGCAGGGAGGGGGACAATGAGCAGTTCTTC
>.|.|TRBJ1-1|TRBV19
CASSPSPGPEAFF
TGTGCCAGTAGTCCGAGTCCCGGGCCTGAAGCTTTCTTT
>TRBD1|.|TRBJ1-1|TRBV19
CASSILGQGGTEAFF
TGTGCCAGTAGTATTCTCGGACAGGGCGGCACTGAAGCTTTCTTT
>.|.|TRBJ2-3|TRBV30
CAWSVRDTQYF
TGTGCCTGGAGTGTACGCGATACGCAGTATTTT
>.|.|TRBJ1-1|TRBV28
CASEGRGNTEAFF
TGTGCCAGCGAAGGACGGGGGAACACTGAAGCTTTCTTT
>.|.|TRBJ1-2|TRBV28
CASKGLNYGYTF
TGTGCCAGCAAGGGACTTAACTATGGCTACACCTTC
>.|once|TRBJ1-5|TRBV9
CASSVMSNQPQHF
TGTGCCAGCAGCGTAATGAGCAATCAGCCCCAGCATTTT
>.|.|TRBJ2-3|TRBV5-6
CASSTGDTQYF
TGTGCCAGCAGCACGGGCGATACGCAGTATTTT
>TRBD1|.|TRBJ2-7|TRBV10-3
CAIKDRGIDEQYF
TGTGCCATCAAAGACAGGGGTATTGACGAGCAGTACTTC
>.|.|TRBJ2-7|TRBV5-1
CASTPLEGGFYEQYF
TGCGCCAGCACCCCGTTGGAGGGGGGATTCTACGAGCAGTACTTC
>TRBD2|.|TRBJ2-3|TRBV11-2
CASSLDGSGGDTQYF
TGTGCCAGCAGCTTAGATGGTAGCGGGGGGGATACGCAGTATTTT